Following are 24 T cell receptor beta chains from one sample sequenced in a study of blood T cell repertoires in COVID-19. The assay was immunoSEQ multiplex PCR, and TCRdb's table has in-frame clones only and misses some. Found here are 300,000 to 400,000 clones, roughly 90% of them singletons; the top ten hold 0.97%. The sample was PBMCs or T cells enriched from blood (not recorded which). Receptors were obtained from a woman aged 25 to 39 with acute COVID-19.

V and J are TRBV6-5 and TRBJ2-7, with a tentative D call TRBD1 (8 bases). The V gene's germline CDR1 is MNHEY and CDR2 SVGAGI. The CDR3 loop spans 15 amino acids. V gave up 6 bases and J gave up 5 bases, with 20 bases separating them. Here the CDR3 DNA reads TGTGCCAGCAGGAGGGGGGGACAGGTTTCCCACGAGCAGTACTTC. Translated: CASRRGGQVSHEQYF.

The genes are TRBV9 and TRBJ2-6; a possible D gene is TRBD1 (5 bases). There are 17 residues in the CDR3. V was pared by 2 bases and J by 4 bases, with 16 bases between. Germline CDR1 is SGDLS and CDR2 is YYNGEE. CDR3 nucleotides: TGTGCCAGCAGCGTCAATCAGGGTGGAAGGGGGGCCAACGTCCTGACTTTC. Translated, it gives CASSVNQGGRGANVLTF.

The CDR3 loop reads CATSDLGTGVTETQYF. The CDR3 DNA is TGTGCCACCAGTGATTTGGGGACAGGGGTTACGGAGACCCAGTACTTC. This sequence joins TRBV24-1 and TRBJ2-5, with TRBD1 matching over 10 bases. CDR1 and CDR2 from the germline V gene are KGHDR and SFDVKD. The CDR3 runs 16 residues. V shed 0 bases and J 5 bases; nucleotides not matched to a gene: 5.

The V gene is TRBV27, the J gene TRBJ1-2, with TRBD1 matching over 11 bases. The CDR3 has 16 amino acids. CDR1 is MNHEY, CDR2 SMNVEV, per germline (reference sequence). V was clipped by 5 bases and J by 7 bases; unmatched bases: 12. The CDR3 reads CASSVLGGTGGSGYTF. The DNA of the CDR3 is TGTGCCAGCAGTGTTTTAGGCGGGACAGGGGGAAGTGGCTACACCTTC.

This chain links TRBV29-1 with TRBJ2-7; the D is unclear. Trimming took off 5 bases at V and 7 bases at J, with 21 bases between the two ends. In germline, CDR1 is SQVTM, CDR2 ANQGSEA. The CDR3 sequence is 14 residues long. The CDR3 loop reads CSVIDPGSGEEQYF. CDR3 DNA: TGCAGCGTTATCGACCCGGGTTCCGGCGAGGAGCAGTACTTC.

The genes are TRBV19 and TRBJ1-2; D might be TRBD1 (5 bases). CDR3 length: 13 amino acids. In germline, CDR1 is LNHDA, CDR2 SQIVND (reference sequence). Trimming removed 5 bases from V and 10 bases from J, with 17 bases in between. The CDR3 region has the DNA TGTGCCAGTAGTCCCCTCCCGGGGGATGTCTACACCTTC. It translates to CASSPLPGDVYTF.

The V gene is TRBV12-3 or TRBV12-4, the J gene TRBJ1-3; D ambiguous. The CDR3 is 12 residues long. Trimming took off 5 bases at V and 10 bases at J, with 12 bases between the two ends. The CDR3 DNA sequence: TGTGCCAGCAGTACAGCCGGGAGTACCATATATTTT. This translates into CASSTAGSTIYF.

The chain recombines TRBV2 with TRBJ1-1, with TRBD1 as a possible D gene (6 bases). The CDR3 is made up of 13 amino acids. Trimming cost V 0 bases and J 7 bases, with 9 bases left between them. Germline V lookup: CDR1 SNHLY, CDR2 FYNNEI. CDR3 sequence: CASSEAKGVEAFF. CDR3 nucleotides: TGTGCCAGCAGTGAAGCGAAGGGGGTTGAAGCTTTCTTT.

The chain uses TRBV4-1 and TRBJ1-4; 9 positions match TRBD1. CDR3 size: 15 residues. V was clipped by 0 bases and J by 11 bases; unmatched bases: 7. Germline V lookup: CDR1 MGHRA, CDR2 YSYEKL. CDR3 sequence reads: CASSQDFRGTGKLFF. CDR3 bases: TGCGCCAGCAGCCAAGACTTTCGGGGGACAGGGAAACTGTTTTTT.

The chain employs TRBV24-1 and TRBJ1-5; a weak D match, TRBD1 (6 bases). V shed 5 bases and J shed 6 bases, with 16 bases lying between them. CDR1 is KGHDR, CDR2 SFDVKD, per germline. The length of the CDR3 is 15 residues. For the CDR3, the DNA is TGTGCCACCAGTGCCCAGGGGAGGGAGGGTCAGCCCCAGCATTTT. Its translation: CATSAQGREGQPQHF.

V gene TRBV4-1 combines with J gene TRBJ2-7, with D maybe TRBD2 (5 bases). V lost 0 bases to trimming and J lost 6 bases, with 9 bases between them. CDR3 size: 13 residues. Germline V lookup: CDR1 MGHRA, CDR2 YSYEKL. Here the CDR3 reads CASSQDEGREQYF. The CDR3 DNA reads as TGCGCCAGCAGCCAAGATGAGGGCCGCGAGCAGTACTTC.

This clone was seen a few times. The chain links TRBV28 to TRBJ1-1; TRBD1 matches at 10 bases. Trimming cost V 5 bases and J 4 bases; bases outside gene matches: 1. There are 13 residues in the CDR3. CDR1 and CDR2 from the germline V gene are MDHEN and SYDVKM. Here the CDR3 DNA reads TGTGCCAGCAGTAGGACAGGGGGCACTGAAGCTTTCTTT. This codes for CASSRTGGTEAFF.

V usage is TRBV5-6 and J usage is TRBJ2-2, with D possibly being TRBD1 (6 bases). V was shortened by 4 bases and J by 4 bases, with 11 bases between the two germline ends. This CDR3 is built from 14 residues. The germline gives CDR1 SGHDT, CDR2 YYEEEE. CDR3 nucleotides: TGTGCCAGCAGCACAACAGGGCCCACCGGGGAGCTGTTTTTT. This sequence encodes CASSTTGPTGELFF.

The chain is built from TRBV4-1 and TRBJ2-3; D ambiguous. The CDR3 spans 15 residues. Trimming pared 0 bases from V and 1 base from J, leaving 8 bases between. Germline loops: CDR1 MGHRA, CDR2 YSYEKL. Written as DNA, the CDR3 is TGCGCCAGCAGCCAAGATAGAGTAGGCACAGATACGCAGTATTTT. Protein: CASSQDRVGTDTQYF.

This sequence joins TRBV5-1 and TRBJ1-1; D might be TRBD1 (6 bases). V lost 4 bases and J 7 bases, leaving 14 bases between the germline ends. Germline CDR1 SGHRS, CDR2 YFSETQ. This CDR3 region has 13 residues. CDR3 DNA: TGCGCCAGCAGCCGCCCGGACAGTCTTGAAGCTTTCTTT. It is translated as CASSRPDSLEAFF.

The count of this clone is one. The V gene is TRBV7-5, the J gene TRBJ1-5. TRBV7-5 represents a pseudogene. The CDR3 consists of 16 residues. The CDR3 sequence is CVRSLVQGGSNQPQHF. CDR3 bases: TGTGTCAGAAGCTTGGTGCAGGGAGGTAGCAATCAGCCCCAGCATTTT.

This chain joins TRBV6-4 and TRBJ2-3; the match to TRBD2 covers 11 bases. The CDR3 has 16 residues. Germline V CDR1 and CDR2: MRHNA, SNTAGT. V gave up 4 bases and J gave up 2 bases; unmatched junction bases: 5. The CDR3: CASSAGSGGATDTQYF. The DNA for the CDR3 is TGTGCCAGCAGTGCCGGTAGCGGGGGGGCCACAGATACGCAGTATTTT.

The V and J genes are TRBV3-1 (or the pseudogene TRBV3-2) and TRBJ2-4, with D perhaps matching TRBD2 (7 bases). V was cut by 1 base and J by 1 base, with 14 bases left in between. The CDR3 is 17 amino acids. Germline-derived CDR1 and CDR2 are LGHDT and YNNKEL (reference sequence). The CDR3 sequence is CASSQVGEGVAKNIQYF. CDR3 in DNA: TGTGCCAGCAGCCAAGTGGGGGAGGGGGTGGCCAAAAACATTCAGTACTTC.

The gene calls are TRBV11-2 and TRBJ2-1; 7 bases line up with TRBD2. Per the germline V gene, CDR1 is SGHAT and CDR2 is FQNNGV. The trim removed 1 base at V and 2 bases at J, leaving 5 bases unmatched. This CDR3 has 16 amino acids. The CDR3 reads CASSLVTGGPYNEQFF. The CDR3 coding sequence is TGTGCCAGCAGCTTAGTAACGGGGGGACCCTACAATGAGCAGTTCTTC.

The chain recombines TRBV27 with TRBJ1-2; 8 bases are a match to TRBD1. The V gene end was trimmed by 6 bases and the J gene end by 7 bases; junction bases not matched to a gene: 16. Looked up from germline, CDR1 is MNHEY and CDR2 is SMNVEV (reference sequence). The CDR3 totals 16 residues. Written as DNA, the CDR3 is TGTGCCAGCAGCCCGGCGGGTAGGCAGGGGGCGGTTGGCTACACCTTC. Translation gives CASSPAGRQGAVGYTF.

The chain couples TRBV5-1 to TRBJ2-2; weak D call: TRBD1 (6 bases). Germline V gene lookup returns CDR1 SGHRS and CDR2 YFSETQ. Trimming shortened V by 4 bases and J by 0 bases, and 13 bases separated the two germline ends. The CDR3 totals 16 residues. CDR3 DNA: TGCGCCAGCAGCCTCACGACAGGAACGAACACCGGGGAGCTGTTTTTT. Its translation is CASSLTTGTNTGELFF. The whole variable domain, filled in from reference TRBV5-1 and TRBJ2-2, reads KAGVTQTPRYLIKTRGQQVTLSCSPISGHRSVSWYQQTPGQGLQFLFEYFSETQRNKGNFPGRFSGRQFSNSRSEMNVSTLELGDSALYLCASSLTTGTNTGELFFGEGSRLTVL.

The J gene is TRBJ2-1, the V gene TRBV13, with D tentatively TRBD2 (5 bases). The CDR3 spans 14 residues. V lost 5 bases, J lost 5 bases, and 13 bases lay in between. Per the germline V gene, CDR1 is PRHDT and CDR2 is FYEKMQ (reference sequence). CDR3 region: CASSTWEFNNEQFF. The DNA of the CDR3 is TGTGCCAGCAGCACGTGGGAGTTCAACAATGAGCAGTTCTTC.

V is TRBV19 and J is TRBJ1-3; D uncertain. The CDR3 sequence is 13 residues long. The V gene's germline CDR1 is LNHDA and CDR2 SQIVND (reference sequence). Trimming shortened V by 7 bases and J by 4 bases, and 11 bases separated the two germline ends. The CDR3, as DNA: TGTGCCAGTACCTCCTGGGCCGGAAACACCATATATTTT. Its translation: CASTSWAGNTIYF.

The chain employs TRBV7-3 and TRBJ2-1, with 9 bases matching TRBD2. Germline loops: CDR1 SGHTA, CDR2 FQGTGA. The junction had 5 bases not matched to a gene; V was cut back by 5 bases and J by 3 bases. This CDR3 is 15 amino acids long. CDR3 amino acids: CASSPLAGNYNEQFF. The DNA of the CDR3 is TGTGCCAGCAGCCCTCTAGCGGGGAACTACAATGAGCAGTTCTTC.